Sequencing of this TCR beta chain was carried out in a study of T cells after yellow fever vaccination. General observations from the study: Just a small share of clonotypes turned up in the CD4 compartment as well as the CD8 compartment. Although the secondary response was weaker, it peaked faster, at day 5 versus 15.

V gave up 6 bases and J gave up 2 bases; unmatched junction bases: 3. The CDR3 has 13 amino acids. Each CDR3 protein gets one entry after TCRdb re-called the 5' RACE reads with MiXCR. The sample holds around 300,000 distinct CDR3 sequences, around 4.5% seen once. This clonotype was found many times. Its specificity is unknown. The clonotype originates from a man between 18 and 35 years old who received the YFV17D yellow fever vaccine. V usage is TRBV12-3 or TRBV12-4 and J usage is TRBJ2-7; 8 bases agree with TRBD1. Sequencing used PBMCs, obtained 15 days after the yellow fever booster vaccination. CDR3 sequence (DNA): TGTGCCAGCAGCTGGGGACAGGCCTACGAGCAGTACTTC. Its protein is CASSWGQAYEQYF.